These T cell receptor beta chains were read from a single sample in a study of blood T cells in healthy people across ages. TCRdb called the 5' RACE reads again in MiXCR, with one record for every CDR3 protein. Among 500,000 to 600,000 distinct CDR3 sequences, about 25% were seen once, and the ten largest hold roughly 20%. Sequencing input: blood. These receptor sequences come from a woman in her 70s in good health. The CDR3 runs from the conserved cysteine through the conserved F or W. A D gene is named only where the DNA matches it firmly. Some rows mark clone size as missing; the rest say once, few, many or name a class of expanded clone.

j_gene | len | abundance | v_gene | d_gene | CDR3nt | CDR3aa
TRBJ2-5 | 14 | NA | TRBV12-3/TRBV12-4 | TRBD2 | TGTGCCAGCGGTCTAGCGGGGACCCAAGAGACCCAGTACTTC | CASGLAGTQETQYF
TRBJ1-2 | 12 | NA | TRBV15 | NA | TGTGCCACCAACTCGGGGGGCTATGGCTACACCTTC | CATNSGGYGYTF
TRBJ2-1 | 13 | NA | TRBV3-1 | TRBD1 | TGTGCCAGCAGCCCCGTCGGACAGGCCCTCCAGTTCTTC | CASSPVGQALQFF
TRBJ2-1 | 17 | few | TRBV10-3 | TRBD2 | TGTGCCATCAGTGAGCATAAAGCGGGGGCCTCTTACAATGAGCAGTTCTTC | CAISEHKAGASYNEQFF
TRBJ2-7 | 20 | NA | TRBV14 | TRBD2 | TGTGCCAGCAGCAAAGATGAAAGTGGACTAGCGGGAGCCCCAGACTACGAGCAGTACTTC | CASSKDESGLAGAPDYEQYF
TRBJ2-5 | 11 | NA | TRBV6-6 | NA | TGTGCCAGCATTCAACAAGAGACCCAGTACTTC | CASIQQETQYF
TRBJ2-1 | 16 | NA | TRBV5-1 | NA | TGCGCCAGCAGCTTGGCCGGTAGTAGCGGTGCATTAGAGCAGTTCTTC | CASSLAGSSGALEQFF
TRBJ2-7 | 14 | few | TRBV9 | NA | TGTGCCAGCAGCCCAGGACAGATTTACTACGAGCAGTACTTC | CASSPGQIYYEQYF
TRBJ2-3 | 16 | NA | TRBV7-9 | TRBD2 | TGTGCCAGCAGCCAACGGCGGGGGGCTAGCACAGATACGCAGTATTTT | CASSQRRGASTDTQYF
TRBJ1-1 | 12 | few | TRBV6-6 | NA | TGTGCCAGCGCGGGCCCGAACACTGAAGCTTTCTTT | CASAGPNTEAFF
TRBJ1-2 | 14 | NA | TRBV7-9 | TRBD1 | TGTGCCAGCAGACATACGACAGGGGGAAATGGCTACACCTTC | CASRHTTGGNGYTF
TRBJ1-4 | 12 | NA | TRBV6-2/TRBV6-3 | NA | TGTGCCAGCAGTGGCCTTGAAGGAAAACTGTTTTTT | CASSGLEGKLFF
TRBJ2-1 | 14 | few | TRBV11-3 | NA | TGTGCCAGCATGAGGCGACGTAGTTACAATGAGCAGTTCTTC | CASMRRRSYNEQFF
TRBJ2-5 | 16 | few | TRBV5-1 | TRBD1 | TGCGCCAGCAGCAAGGGCCGCACAGGGGGCCAAGAGACCCAGTACTTC | CASSKGRTGGQETQYF
TRBJ2-7 | 14 | NA | TRBV6-6 | TRBD2 | TGTGCCAGCAGTATCGGGACTAGCGGGGGAGTGCAGTACTTC | CASSIGTSGGVQYF
TRBJ1-1 | 12 | NA | TRBV6-5 | NA | TGTGCCAGCAGCCGAGGACGGGCTGAAGCTTTCTTT | CASSRGRAEAFF
TRBJ1-4 | 12 | NA | TRBV20-1 | TRBD1 | TGCAGTGCCACGACAGGGAATGAAAAACTGTTTTTT | CSATTGNEKLFF
TRBJ2-2 | 15 | NA | TRBV4-3 | NA | TGCGCCAGCAGTCCTCTAGGGGCGGGCACCGGGGAGCTGTTTTTT | CASSPLGAGTGELFF
TRBJ2-5 | 14 | NA | TRBV7-2 | TRBD1 | TGTGCCAGCAGCTGGCGCGACAGGGGGGAGACCCAGTACTTC | CASSWRDRGETQYF
TRBJ2-4 | 18 | NA | TRBV29-1 | NA | TGCAGCGTTGCGGAAGGGTGGGGGCCCGACCCGGCCAAAAACATCCAGTACTTC | CSVAEGWGPDPAKNIQYF
TRBJ2-5 | 14 | few | TRBV24-1 | NA | TGTGCCACCAGTGACCGGCGGGCACAAGAGACCCAGTACTTC | CATSDRRAQETQYF
TRBJ1-1 | 13 | NA | TRBV12-3/TRBV12-4 | NA | TGTGCCAGCAGTCCCCAACCGGAAACTGAAGCTTTCTTT | CASSPQPETEAFF
TRBJ2-7 | 16 | NA | TRBV7-2 | TRBD1 | TGTGCCAGCAGCTTATCCGGACGGGACAGGGTGGGCGAGCAGTACTTC | CASSLSGRDRVGEQYF
TRBJ1-3 | 15 | NA | TRBV12-3/TRBV12-4 | TRBD1 | TGTGCCAGCAGTTCCCGGACAGGCTCTGGAAACACCATATATTTT | CASSSRTGSGNTIYF
TRBJ2-5 | 12 | few | TRBV29-1 | NA | TGCAGCGTTGTTGGCAGGCGCGAGACCCAGTACTTC | CSVVGRRETQYF
TRBJ1-2 | 19 | few | TRBV27 | TRBD1 | TGTGCCAGCAGTTCCTACCCACCGGGACAGGGGACCCGGGGACCCGGCTACACCTTC | CASSSYPPGQGTRGPGYTF
TRBJ2-5 | 15 | NA | TRBV7-8 | NA | TGTGCCAGCAGCGGCAGGGTAAACTCCCAAGAGACCCAGTACTTC | CASSGRVNSQETQYF
TRBJ2-5 | 13 | few | TRBV29-1 | NA | TGCAGCGCCGCGGGCAGAATCCAAGAGACCCAGTACTTC | CSAAGRIQETQYF